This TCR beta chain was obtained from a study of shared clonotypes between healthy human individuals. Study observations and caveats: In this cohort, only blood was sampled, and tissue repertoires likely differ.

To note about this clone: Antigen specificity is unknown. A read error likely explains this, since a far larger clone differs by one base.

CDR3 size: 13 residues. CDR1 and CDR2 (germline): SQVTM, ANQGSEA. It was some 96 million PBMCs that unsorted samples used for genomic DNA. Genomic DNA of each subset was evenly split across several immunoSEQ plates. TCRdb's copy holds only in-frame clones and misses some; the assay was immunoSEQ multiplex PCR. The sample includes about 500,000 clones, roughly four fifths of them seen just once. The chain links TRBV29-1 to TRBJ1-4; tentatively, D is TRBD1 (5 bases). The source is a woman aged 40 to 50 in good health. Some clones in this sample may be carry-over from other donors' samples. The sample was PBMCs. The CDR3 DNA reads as TGCAGCGTTGAGGACAAGCCTAATGAAAAACTGTCTTTT. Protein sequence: CSVEDKPNEKLSF.